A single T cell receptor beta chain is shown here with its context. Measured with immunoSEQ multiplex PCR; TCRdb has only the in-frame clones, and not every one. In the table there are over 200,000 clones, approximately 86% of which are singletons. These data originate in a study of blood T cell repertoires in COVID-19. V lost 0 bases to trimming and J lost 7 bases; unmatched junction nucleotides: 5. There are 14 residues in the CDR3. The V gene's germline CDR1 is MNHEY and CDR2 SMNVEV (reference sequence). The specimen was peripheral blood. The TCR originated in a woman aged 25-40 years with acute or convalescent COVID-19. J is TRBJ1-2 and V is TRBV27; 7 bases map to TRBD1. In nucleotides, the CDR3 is TGTGCCAGCAGTTTATCGACAGGGATGAGTGGCTACACCTTC. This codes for CASSLSTGMSGYTF.